The present T cell receptor beta chain was sequenced within a study of spatial heterogeneity in lung cancer. CDR3 length: 15 residues. Trimming stripped 1 base from V and 0 bases from J, with 9 bases between. Germline assignment: CDR1 LGHDT and CDR2 YNNKEL (reference sequence). TCRdb reanalysed the 5' RACE reads using MiXCR and keeps one entry per CDR3 protein. The table includes approximately 82,000 distinct CDR3 sequences, roughly 12% detected once. Time point described: sample taken at primary tumor resection. Whole RNA was taken from tumor, nontumor lung or frozen PBMC; it was then sequenced unsorted. There are a few counts of this clonotype.

The specimen was PBMCs, collected at surgery. This sequence originates from a male donor with early-stage non-small cell lung cancer. The chain employs TRBV3-1 and TRBJ1-1; D unresolved. The CDR3 bases are TGTGCCAGCAGCCAAGGATACAGCATGAACACTGAAGCTTTCTTT. As protein: CASSQGYSMNTEAFF.